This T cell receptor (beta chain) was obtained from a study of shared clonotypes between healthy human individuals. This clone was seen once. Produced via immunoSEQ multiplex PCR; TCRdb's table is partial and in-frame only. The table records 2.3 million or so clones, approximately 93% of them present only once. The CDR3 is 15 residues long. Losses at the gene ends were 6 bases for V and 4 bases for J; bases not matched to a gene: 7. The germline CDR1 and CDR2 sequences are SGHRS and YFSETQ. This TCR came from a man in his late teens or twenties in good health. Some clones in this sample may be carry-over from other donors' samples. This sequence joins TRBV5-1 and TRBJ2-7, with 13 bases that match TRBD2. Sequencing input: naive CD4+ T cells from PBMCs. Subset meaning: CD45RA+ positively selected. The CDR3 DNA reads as TGCGCCAGCACCCTCGGGACTAGCGGGATTTACGAGCAGTACTTC. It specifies CASTLGTSGIYEQYF.